The rows below give T cell receptor beta chains drawn from one sample of a study of shared clonotypes between healthy human individuals. The data were produced by immunoSEQ multiplex PCR, yet TCRdb's version contains in-frame clones alone and is incomplete. The top ten clones hold 0.6% to 0.75% of a sample with around 980,000 clones, 75% to 80% of them seen once. Sequencing input: memory CD4+ T cells from PBMCs. The source of these receptors is a young man in good health. Some clones in this sample may be carry-over from other donors' samples. The CDR3 runs from the conserved cysteine through the conserved F or W. The order of the fields is J gene, V gene, clone size, D gene, CDR3 DNA, CDR3 protein. The D gene is left open where the match is weak. For some rows the clone size is stated as once, few or many, or as a class when expanded; others skip it.

j_gene: TRBJ2-1; v_gene: TRBV2; abundance: -; d_gene: TRBD1; CDR3nt: TGTGCCAGCAGTGAAGCGGACAGGGGGGGGCAGTTCTTC; CDR3aa: CASSEADRGGQFF
j_gene: TRBJ2-3; v_gene: TRBV28; abundance: -; d_gene: TRBD2; CDR3nt: TGTGCCAGCAGTTTGCCTATCCGCGTTCTAGCGGGAAATAGGTATACGCAGTATTTT; CDR3aa: CASSLPIRVLAGNRYTQYF
j_gene: TRBJ1-5; v_gene: TRBV5-4; abundance: -; d_gene: -; CDR3nt: TGTGCCAGCAGCCCGGGGCCAGTTGGTAATCAGCCCCAGCATTTT; CDR3aa: CASSPGPVGNQPQHF
j_gene: TRBJ2-4; v_gene: TRBV28; abundance: -; d_gene: -; CDR3nt: TGTGCCAGCAGTTTAGGGGGGCGCGCCAAAAACATTCAGTACTTC; CDR3aa: CASSLGGRAKNIQYF
j_gene: TRBJ1-4; v_gene: TRBV18; abundance: many; d_gene: -; CDR3nt: TGTGCCAGCTCACCCCAGGCGGGGAAACTGTTTTTT; CDR3aa: CASSPQAGKLFF
j_gene: TRBJ2-3; v_gene: TRBV2; abundance: once; d_gene: TRBD1; CDR3nt: TGTGCCAGCACTAGACAGGGACCCGAGGTAGATACGCAGTATTTT; CDR3aa: CASTRQGPEVDTQYF
j_gene: TRBJ2-7; v_gene: TRBV11-3; abundance: -; d_gene: -; CDR3nt: TGTGCCAGCAGCCCACGGGGGACAGTCGACTACGAGCAGTACTTC; CDR3aa: CASSPRGTVDYEQYF
j_gene: TRBJ2-7; v_gene: TRBV2; abundance: -; d_gene: TRBD2; CDR3nt: TGTGCCAGCAAGATAGCGGGAGCGACGGACGAGCAGTACTTC; CDR3aa: CASKIAGATDEQYF
j_gene: TRBJ1-1; v_gene: TRBV30; abundance: -; d_gene: -; CDR3nt: TGTGCCTGGAGATCCGACTTGTCGGCTTTCTTT; CDR3aa: CAWRSDLSAFF
j_gene: TRBJ1-1; v_gene: TRBV6-1; abundance: many; d_gene: TRBD1; CDR3nt: TGTGCCAGCAGTGAGGGACAGATGAACACTGAAGCTTTCTTT; CDR3aa: CASSEGQMNTEAFF
j_gene: TRBJ2-1; v_gene: TRBV30; abundance: -; d_gene: -; CDR3nt: TGTGCCTGGAGTTCGGGGTTCGGTGGAGTATCCTACAATGAGCAGTTCTTC; CDR3aa: CAWSSGFGGVSYNEQFF
j_gene: TRBJ1-1; v_gene: TRBV14; abundance: -; d_gene: -; CDR3nt: TGTGCCAGCAGCCACTGGAACACTGAAGCTTTCTTT; CDR3aa: CASSHWNTEAFF
j_gene: TRBJ2-1; v_gene: TRBV5-4; abundance: -; d_gene: -; CDR3nt: TGTGCCAGCAGCTTGGGAGTAGAAACGGGCAATGAGCAGTTCTTC; CDR3aa: CASSLGVETGNEQFF
j_gene: TRBJ2-7; v_gene: TRBV2; abundance: many; d_gene: -; CDR3nt: TGTGCCAGCTTTCGGTTGCTAAGGACCTACGAGCAGTACTTC; CDR3aa: CASFRLLRTYEQYF
j_gene: TRBJ1-1; v_gene: TRBV5-1; abundance: once; d_gene: TRBD1; CDR3nt: TGCGCCAGCAGCTTGGGGAACAGGGGGCTGGTGACTGAAGCTTTCTTT; CDR3aa: CASSLGNRGLVTEAFF
j_gene: TRBJ2-7; v_gene: TRBV2; abundance: few; d_gene: -; CDR3nt: TGTGCCAGCAGTGAACAGGGGGAGGCCTACGAGCAGTACTTC; CDR3aa: CASSEQGEAYEQYF
j_gene: TRBJ1-5; v_gene: TRBV30; abundance: few; d_gene: -; CDR3nt: TGTGCCTGGCAGGGTGATAGCAATCAGCCCCAGCATTTT; CDR3aa: CAWQGDSNQPQHF
j_gene: TRBJ2-2; v_gene: TRBV27; abundance: few; d_gene: TRBD2; CDR3nt: TGTGCCAGCGCTTTCTACTCGACTAGCGGGAGTAACGGGGAGCTGTTTTTT; CDR3aa: CASAFYSTSGSNGELFF
j_gene: TRBJ2-3; v_gene: TRBV21-1; abundance: -; d_gene: -; CDR3nt: TGTGCCAGCAGCAAAGCGAGCGGGAGAACAGATACGCAGTATTTT; CDR3aa: CASSKASGRTDTQYF
j_gene: TRBJ2-2; v_gene: TRBV18; abundance: -; d_gene: -; CDR3nt: TGTGCCAGCTCACCACCGTCCACCGGGGAGCTGTTTTTT; CDR3aa: CASSPPSTGELFF
j_gene: TRBJ2-5; v_gene: TRBV6-5; abundance: -; d_gene: -; CDR3nt: TGTGCCAGCAGTGGGGGAGGAGCGAGCGAGACCCAGTACTTC; CDR3aa: CASSGGGASETQYF
j_gene: TRBJ2-7; v_gene: TRBV18; abundance: -; d_gene: -; CDR3nt: TGTGCCAGCTCACCAGCCTCTTACCTTACCTACGAGCAGTACTTC; CDR3aa: CASSPASYLTYEQYF